What follows are 3 T cell receptor beta chains derived from one specimen sequenced in a study of cytomegalovirus exposure and HLA in healthy donors. PCR used 60 Vbeta primers and 13 Jbeta primers. Using immunoSEQ multiplex PCR, the repertoire was profiled, and TCRdb retains in-frame clones only, with some absent. This listing includes around 70,000 clones. The sample taken for sequencing was PBMCs. Receptor source: a middle-aged woman in good health and CMV-seropositive.

The chain links TRBV28 to TRBJ1-4; D unresolved. The CDR3 sequence is 11 residues long. Germline assignment: CDR1 MDHEN and CDR2 SYDVKM. V was shortened by 1 base and J by 11 bases, with 5 bases between the two germline ends. CDR3 DNA: TGTGCCAGCAGTTTATCCGCGAAACTGTTTTTT. Its protein product is CASSLSAKLFF.

The rearrangement joins TRBV7-2 to TRBJ1-2; D is possibly TRBD1 (6 bases). V gave up 2 bases and J gave up 0 bases, with 13 bases separating them. The CDR3 has 16 residues. Germline CDR1 is SGHTA and CDR2 is FQGNSA. The CDR3 DNA is TGTGCCAGCAGCTTAAATGTTCAGGGGTCTAACTATGGCTACACCTTC. Encoded protein: CASSLNVQGSNYGYTF.

The chain joins TRBV5-1 to TRBJ2-3, with 9 bases aligning to TRBD2. The CDR3 spans 15 residues. Germline V gene sequence: CDR1 SGHRS, CDR2 YFSETQ. V trimming: 4 bases; J trimming: 5 bases; junction bases outside the gene matches: 8. This CDR3 reads CASSVTSGARDTQYF. The CDR3 DNA sequence: TGCGCCAGCAGCGTGACTAGCGGAGCTAGAGATACGCAGTATTTT.